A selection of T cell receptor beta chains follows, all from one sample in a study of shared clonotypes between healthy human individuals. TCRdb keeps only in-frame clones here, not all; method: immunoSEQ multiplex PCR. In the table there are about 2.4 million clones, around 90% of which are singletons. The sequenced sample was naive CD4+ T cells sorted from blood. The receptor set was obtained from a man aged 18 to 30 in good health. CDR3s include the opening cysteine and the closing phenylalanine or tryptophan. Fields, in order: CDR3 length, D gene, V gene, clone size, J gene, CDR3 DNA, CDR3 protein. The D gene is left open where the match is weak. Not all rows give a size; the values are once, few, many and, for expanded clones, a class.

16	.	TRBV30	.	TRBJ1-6	TGTGCCTGGAGCCCCTTGGGGACACGCTATAATTCACCCCTCCACTTT	CAWSPLGTRYNSPLHF
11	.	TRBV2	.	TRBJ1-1	TGTGCCAGCAGTGTGGGGACTGAAGCTTTCTTT	CASSVGTEAFF
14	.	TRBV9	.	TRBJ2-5	TGTGCCAGCAGCCCATGGCCTGCCCGGGAGACCCAGTACTTC	CASSPWPARETQYF
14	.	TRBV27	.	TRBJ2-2	TGTGCCACCAGTCCTCCATCCCACCCTGGGGAGCTGTTTTTT	CATSPPSHPGELFF
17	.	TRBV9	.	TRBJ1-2	TGTGCCAGCAGCAGCCCCACCAGACAGACCCCTAACTATGGCTACACCTTC	CASSSPTRQTPNYGYTF
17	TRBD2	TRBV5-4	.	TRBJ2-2	TGTGCCAGCAGCTTTGGCGGACTAGCGGGGAGCACCGGGGAGCTGTTTTTT	CASSFGGLAGSTGELFF
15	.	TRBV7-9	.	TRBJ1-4	TGTGCCAGCAGCTTAACCCAGGTTCCTAATGAAAAACTGTTTTTT	CASSLTQVPNEKLFF
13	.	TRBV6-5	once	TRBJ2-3	TGTGCCAGCAGCCTAGGGGGGGAAGGTACGCAGTATTTT	CASSLGGEGTQYF
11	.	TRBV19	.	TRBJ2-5	TGTGCCACCTCCGGGGTTGAGACCCAGTACTTC	CATSGVETQYF
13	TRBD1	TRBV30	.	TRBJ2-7	TGTGCCTGGAGTGTATCGGGACAGGGAATACAGTACTTC	CAWSVSGQGIQYF
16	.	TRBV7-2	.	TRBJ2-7	TGTGCCAGCAGCTCCGGAAGGGGAGGTGGGTCCTACGAGCAGTACTTC	CASSSGRGGGSYEQYF
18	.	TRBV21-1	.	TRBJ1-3	TGTGCCAGCAGCAAAGGTTGGCCCTGGACAGGGTGTGGAAACACCATATATTTT	CASSKGWPWTGCGNTIYF
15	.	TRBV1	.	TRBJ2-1	TGCACCAGCCGGCCGGGAGGGGGGGTTAACAATGAGCAGTTCTTC	CTSRPGGGVNNEQFF
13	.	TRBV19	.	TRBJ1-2	TGTGCCAGTAGTAGAACAGCGGACTATGGCTACACCTTC	CASSRTADYGYTF
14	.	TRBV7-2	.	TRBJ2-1	TGTGCCAGCAGCTTAGGCGGGTATTACAATGAGCAGTTCTTC	CASSLGGYYNEQFF
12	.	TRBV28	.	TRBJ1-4	TGTGCCAGCAGTTTACCTAATGAAAAACTGTTTTTT	CASSLPNEKLFF
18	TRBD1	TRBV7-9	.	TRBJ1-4	TGTGCCAGCAGCTTACTCCGGGACAGGGGGAGTAATCGTGAAAAACTGTTTTTT	CASSLLRDRGSNREKLFF
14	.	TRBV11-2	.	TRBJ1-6	TGTGCCAGCAGCTTAGGGGGGTTTAATTCACCCCTCCACTTT	CASSLGGFNSPLHF
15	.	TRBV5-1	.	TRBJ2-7	TGCGCCAGCAGCGCATCGGGACACGACTCCTACGAGCAGTACTTC	CASSASGHDSYEQYF
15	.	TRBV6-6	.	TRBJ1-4	TGTGCCAGCAGCCCCCTTGGGGGGACTAATGAAAAACTGTTTTTT	CASSPLGGTNEKLFF
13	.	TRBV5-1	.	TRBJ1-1	TGCGCCAGCAGCCTAGACGGTCAAACTGAAGCTTTCTTT	CASSLDGQTEAFF
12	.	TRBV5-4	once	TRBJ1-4	TGTGCCAGCGGAAGGTCCAATGAAAAACTGTTTTTT	CASGRSNEKLFF
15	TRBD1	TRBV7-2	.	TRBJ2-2	TGTGCCAGCAGCAAAGACAGGGTGCTCAGCGGGGAGCTGTTTTTT	CASSKDRVLSGELFF
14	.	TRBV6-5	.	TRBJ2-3	TGTGCCAGCAGTTCTCCAGGGAACTCAGATACGCAGTATTTT	CASSSPGNSDTQYF
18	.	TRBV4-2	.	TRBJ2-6	TGTGCCAGCAGCCAAGATCGGGAAGGGAGCTCTGGGGCCAACGTCCTGACTTTC	CASSQDREGSSGANVLTF
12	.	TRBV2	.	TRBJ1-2	TGTGCCAGCAGTGGGGGGATCTATGGCTACACCTTC	CASSGGIYGYTF
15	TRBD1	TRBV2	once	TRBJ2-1	TGTGCCAGCAGCCCTACAGGACAGGGGGTCCATGAGCAGTTCTTC	CASSPTGQGVHEQFF
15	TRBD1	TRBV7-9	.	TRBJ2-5	TGTGCCAGCAGCTTAACCGGGACAGGGATAGAGACCCAGTACTTC	CASSLTGTGIETQYF
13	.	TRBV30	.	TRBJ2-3	TGTGCCTGGAAAGGGCTGGAAAGGGATACGCAGTATTTT	CAWKGLERDTQYF
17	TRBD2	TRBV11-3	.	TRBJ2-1	TGTGCCAGCAGCTCGCACCGACTAGCGGGGGGGAACAATGAGCAGTTCTTC	CASSSHRLAGGNNEQFF
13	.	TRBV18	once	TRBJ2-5	TGTGCCAGCTCACCGAGCGGACAAGAGACCCAGTACTTC	CASSPSGQETQYF
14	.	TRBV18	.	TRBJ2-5	TGTGCCAGCTCACCAGGGACCCCACAAGAGACCCAGTACTTC	CASSPGTPQETQYF
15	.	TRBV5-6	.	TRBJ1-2	TGTGCCAGCAGCTTGGAGGGCCGGGAAGTCTATGGCTACACCTTC	CASSLEGREVYGYTF
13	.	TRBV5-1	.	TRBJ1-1	TGCGCCAGCAGCTTGGGCGCGGACACTGAAGCTTTCTTT	CASSLGADTEAFF
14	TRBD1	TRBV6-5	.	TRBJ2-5	TGTGCCAGCAGTACGGGGACAGGCTGGGAGACCCAGTACTTC	CASSTGTGWETQYF
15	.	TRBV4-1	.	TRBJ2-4	TGCGCCAGCAGCCAACTTCTCCGGGCAGAAAACATTCAGTACTTC	CASSQLLRAENIQYF
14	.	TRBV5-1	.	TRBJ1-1	TGCGCCAGCAGTTTTGACCGTACGGGCACTGAAGCTTTCTTT	CASSFDRTGTEAFF
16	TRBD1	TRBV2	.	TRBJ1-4	TGTGCCAGCAGTCGTACAGACAGGGCTCGGAGTGAAAAACTGTTTTTT	CASSRTDRARSEKLFF
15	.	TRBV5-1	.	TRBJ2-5	TGCGCCAGCAGCTCGAACCCCCTAGGTGGGGAGCCCCAGTACTTC	CASSSNPLGGEPQYF
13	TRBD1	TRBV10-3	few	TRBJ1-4	TGTGCCATCTCGGGACAGGGGTATGAAAAACTGTTTTTT	CAISGQGYEKLFF
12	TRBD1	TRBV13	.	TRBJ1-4	TGTGCCAGCAGCCTGACAGGGGAAAAACTGTTTTTT	CASSLTGEKLFF
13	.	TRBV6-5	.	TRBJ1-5	TGTGCCAGCAGTCCACGCCCTCAAGGGCCCCAGCATTTT	CASSPRPQGPQHF
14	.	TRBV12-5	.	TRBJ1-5	TGTGCTAGTGGCCTCGGGGGGAGCAATCAGCCCCAGCATTTT	CASGLGGSNQPQHF
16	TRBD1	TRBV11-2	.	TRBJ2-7	TGTGCCAGCAGCTTAGAAGGCGGGACAGGGTTCTACGAGCAGTACTTC	CASSLEGGTGFYEQYF
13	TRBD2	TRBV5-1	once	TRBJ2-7	TGCGCCAGCAGGACGGGGACTAGCTACGAGCAGTACTTC	CASRTGTSYEQYF
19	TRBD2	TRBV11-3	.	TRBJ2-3	TGTGCCAGCAGCCCCTTTACCTGGACTAGCGGGAAGGTAGCAGATACGCAGTATTTT	CASSPFTWTSGKVADTQYF
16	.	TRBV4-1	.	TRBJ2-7	TGCGCCAGCAGCCAGGGGGGACGGGCGTTTGGGGACGAGCAGTACTTC	CASSQGGRAFGDEQYF